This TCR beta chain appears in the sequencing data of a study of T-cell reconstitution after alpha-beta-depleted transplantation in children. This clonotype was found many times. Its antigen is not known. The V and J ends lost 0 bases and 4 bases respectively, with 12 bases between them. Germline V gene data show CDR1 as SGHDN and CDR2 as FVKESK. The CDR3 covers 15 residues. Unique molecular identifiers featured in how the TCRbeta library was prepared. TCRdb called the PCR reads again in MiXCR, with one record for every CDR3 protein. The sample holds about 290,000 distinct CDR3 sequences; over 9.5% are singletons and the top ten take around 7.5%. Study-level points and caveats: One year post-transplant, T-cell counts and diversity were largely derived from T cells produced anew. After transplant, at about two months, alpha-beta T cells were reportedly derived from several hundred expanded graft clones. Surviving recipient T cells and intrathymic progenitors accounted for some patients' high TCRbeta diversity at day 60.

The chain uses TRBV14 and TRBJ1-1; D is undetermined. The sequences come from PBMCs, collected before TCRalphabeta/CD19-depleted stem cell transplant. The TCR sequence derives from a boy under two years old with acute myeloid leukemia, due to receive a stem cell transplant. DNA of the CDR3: TGTGCCAGCAGCCAAGAGATCCTGCGGGGCACTGAAGCTTTCTTT. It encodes CASSQEILRGTEAFF.